The 25 T cell receptor beta chains reported below all come from one sample, sequenced in a study of cytomegalovirus exposure and HLA in healthy donors. 60 Vbeta and 13 Jbeta primers were used in PCR. This table comes from immunoSEQ multiplex PCR, and its TCRdb copy is limited to in-frame clones, with some not included. The table shows about 87,000 clones, with approximately 74% occurring only once. The sequencing input was PBMCs. The source is a man aged 25 to 45 in good health and CMV-seropositive.

This rearrangement joins TRBV10-1 to TRBJ2-1, with a tentative D call TRBD1 (5 bases). CDR1 is WNHNN, CDR2 SYGVQD, per germline (reference sequence). CDR3 size: 16 residues. The germline V and J ends were trimmed by 8 bases and 0 bases, with 17 bases remaining between them. CDR3 amino acids: CASPFQGASSYNEQFF. The CDR3, as DNA: TGCGCCAGCCCTTTTCAGGGTGCCAGCTCCTACAATGAGCAGTTCTTC.

This CDR3 is CARGDRSNYGYTF. The CDR3, as DNA: TGTGCCCGCGGGGACAGGAGTAACTATGGCTACACCTTC. V and J are TRBV30 and TRBJ1-2; 8 bases fit TRBD1. CDR1 is GTSNPN and CDR2 is SVGIG in the germline V gene (reference sequence). V was clipped by 8 bases and J by 1 base; unmatched bases: 6. The CDR3 has 13 amino acids.

The J gene is TRBJ2-3, the V gene TRBV5-8, with 7 bases that match TRBD2. This CDR3 is 16 amino acids long. Germline loops: CDR1 SGHTS, CDR2 YDEGEE. V was pared by 0 bases and J by 3 bases, with 7 bases of the junction left unmatched. DNA of the CDR3: TGTGCCAGCAGCTTGGGGGCGGGAGTAGGAACAGATACGCAGTATTTT. It encodes CASSLGAGVGTDTQYF.

J is TRBJ1-6 and V is TRBV5-4; 8 positions match TRBD1. V trimming: 3 bases; J trimming: 7 bases; junction bases outside the gene matches: 3. The CDR3 is 14 amino acids. Germline V gene sequence: CDR1 SGHNT, CDR2 YYREEE (reference sequence). CDR3 sequence: CASSSDRVNSPLHF. For the CDR3, the DNA is TGTGCCAGCAGCTCGGACAGGGTGAATTCACCCCTCCACTTT.

In DNA form, the CDR3 reads TGTGCCAGCAGTGAACCCAGGAAGCCCCAGCATTTT. Translation: CASSEPRKPQHF. The chain carries TRBV2 and TRBJ1-5; D is unclear. In germline, CDR1 is SNHLY, CDR2 FYNNEI. V lost 2 bases and J 8 bases, leaving 7 bases between the germline ends. The CDR3 loop spans 12 amino acids.

CDR3 region: CASSLDRQGPTTDTQYF. The CDR3 nucleotides read TGTGCCAGCAGCTTAGATCGACAGGGGCCGACTACAGATACGCAGTATTTT. The rearrangement links TRBV11-2 to TRBJ2-3; TRBD1 aligns across 8 bases. The J segment lost 3 bases and the V segment lost 0 bases, leaving 8 bases of the junction unmatched. This CDR3 region has 17 residues. Germline lookup yields CDR1 SGHAT and CDR2 FQNNGV.

This sequence joins TRBV5-1 and TRBJ2-3; D not resolved. The CDR3 totals 12 residues. The ends were cut back, 4 bases at V and 1 base at J, with 4 bases in the middle. The germline gives CDR1 SGHRS, CDR2 YFSETQ. CDR3 DNA: TGCGCCAGCAGCCCGGGCACAGATACGCAGTATTTT. It specifies CASSPGTDTQYF.

This chain joins TRBV5-4 and TRBJ2-2; D might be TRBD1 (6 bases). Trimming took off 4 bases at V and 2 bases at J, with 15 bases between the two ends. Germline CDR1 is SGHNT and CDR2 is YYREEE (reference sequence). The CDR3 extends over 16 amino acids. The CDR3 DNA sequence: TGTGCCAGCAGCCCACCCGGGACACCTAACACCGGGGAGCTGTTTTTT. This gives the protein CASSPPGTPNTGELFF.

This clone was seen a single time. The chain joins TRBV15 to TRBJ2-7; D is perhaps TRBD2 (5 bases). The CDR3 has 15 amino acids. The germline CDR1 and CDR2 sequences are LNHNV and YYDKDF (reference sequence). V was shortened by 0 bases and J by 1 base, with 10 bases between the two germline ends. The CDR3 DNA follows: TGTGCCACCAGCAGAGAAGGAGGCGGATCCTACGAGCAGTACTTC. Its translation is CATSREGGGSYEQYF.

This clone was counted a few times. The rearrangement links TRBV28 to TRBJ1-1, with D tentatively TRBD1 (6 bases). Trimming stripped 5 bases from V and 1 base from J, with 17 bases between. The germline V gene encodes CDR1 MDHEN and CDR2 SYDVKM. The CDR3 spans 16 residues. The chain's CDR3 is CASSPRQDQKNTEAFF. The CDR3 DNA is TGTGCCAGCAGTCCGCGACAGGACCAGAAGAACACTGAAGCTTTCTTT.

V and J are TRBV2 and TRBJ2-3, with 7 bases that match TRBD1. CDR3 length: 14 amino acids. Germline V CDR1 and CDR2: SNHLY, FYNNEI. Trimming at V came to 4 bases and at J to 1 base, leaving 2 bases not matched to a gene. This CDR3 reads CASSVGTGTDTQYF. DNA for the CDR3: TGTGCCAGCAGTGTCGGGACAGGCACAGATACGCAGTATTTT.

V usage is TRBV30 and J usage is TRBJ2-7; D not certain. CDR3 size: 11 residues. V dropped 3 bases and J dropped 3 bases, with 6 bases sitting between them. The germline gives CDR1 GTSNPN, CDR2 SVGIG (reference sequence). CDR3 sequence reads: CAWSYNYEQYF. The CDR3 DNA sequence: TGTGCCTGGAGCTATAACTACGAGCAGTACTTC.

The rearrangement links TRBV30 to TRBJ2-1, with TRBD1 matching over 7 bases. Unmatched junction bases numbered 13, after V lost 2 bases and J lost 6 bases. This CDR3 has 16 amino acids. Per germline, CDR1 GTSNPN and CDR2 SVGIG (reference sequence). In DNA form, the CDR3 reads TGTGCCTGGAGTACCACATTCAAGGGGGCCTCCAATGAGCAGTTCTTC. Amino acid sequence: CAWSTTFKGASNEQFF.

A single count supports this clone. The chain employs TRBV7-2 and TRBJ1-1; D is unclear. Germline V gene sequence: CDR1 SGHTA, CDR2 FQGNSA. The CDR3 spans 12 residues. Trimming took 4 bases from V and 0 from J, leaving 3 bases between them. The CDR3 sequence: CASSYMNTEAFF. The DNA of the CDR3 is TGTGCCAGCAGCTACATGAACACTGAAGCTTTCTTT. Together with reference TRBV7-2 and TRBJ1-1, the CDR3 gives the full variable domain: GAGVSQSPSNKVTEKGKDVELRCDPISGHTALYWYRQSLGQGLEFLIYFQGNSAPDKSGLPSDRFSAERTGGSVSTLTIQRTQQEDSAVYLCASSYMNTEAFFGQGTRLTVV.

The V gene is TRBV6-1, the J gene TRBJ2-7; weak D call: TRBD2 (6 bases). CDR3 length: 15 amino acids. V was trimmed by 6 bases and J by 7 bases, leaving 22 bases between them. Germline values: CDR1 MNHNS, CDR2 SASEGT. CDR3 DNA: TGTGCCAGCAGCCCCGGGACTCTCCGATCTGGGGAGCAGTACTTC. This sequence encodes CASSPGTLRSGEQYF.

The genes are TRBV30 and TRBJ1-5; 9 nucleotides agree with TRBD1. This CDR3 has 13 amino acids. The junction had 5 bases not matched to a gene; V was cut back by 3 bases and J by 8 bases. CDR1 is GTSNPN and CDR2 is SVGIG in the germline V gene (reference sequence). The CDR3 sequence: CAWRSTGGEPQHF. In DNA, the CDR3 is TGTGCCTGGAGGTCTACAGGGGGCGAGCCCCAGCATTTT.

The J gene is TRBJ2-7, the V gene TRBV20-1; D gene unclear. The V and J ends lost 6 bases and 2 bases respectively, with 5 bases between them. The CDR3 is made up of 10 amino acids. Germline assignment: CDR1 DFQATT and CDR2 SNEGSKA (reference sequence). In nucleotides, the CDR3 is TGCAGTGCCTACCCCTACGAGCAGTACTTC. Translated: CSAYPYEQYF.

Comments on this clone: A junction end diverges from the germline sequence, so it may reflect a read error. V usage is TRBV5-4 and J usage is TRBJ2-7; 8 bases are a match to TRBD2. CDR1 and CDR2 from the germline V gene are SGHNT and YYREEE (reference sequence). The CDR3 sequence is 14 residues long. The CDR3 here is CASSLVIAGGEQYF. CDR3 nucleotide sequence: TGTGCCAGCAGTTTGGTTATTGCGGGGGGAGAGCAGTACTTC.

Comments on this clone: The same CDR3 can be traced to other DNA sequences in this sample. The J gene is TRBJ1-6, the V gene TRBV5-1, with 9 bases lining up with TRBD1. Germline CDR1 and CDR2: SGHRS and YFSETQ. This CDR3 has 14 residues. Trimming took 4 bases from V and 7 from J; bases not matched to a gene: 3. CDR3 region: CASSPDRGNSPLHF. CDR3 DNA sequence: TGCGCCAGCAGCCCAGACAGGGGGAATTCACCCCTCCACTTT.

This chain connects TRBV14 to TRBJ2-3; TRBD2 might be the D (6 bases). Germline CDR1 is SGHDN and CDR2 is FVKESK. V lost 2 bases and J lost 7, with 16 bases in between. The CDR3 contains 15 residues. CDR3 sequence reads: CASSQLGGLWNTQYF. The CDR3 DNA is TGTGCCAGCAGCCAACTAGGAGGGCTCTGGAATACGCAGTATTTT.

This chain links TRBV19 with TRBJ2-2; perhaps TRBD2 as D (6 bases). Germline loops: CDR1 LNHDA, CDR2 SQIVND (reference sequence). CDR3 size: 13 residues. Trimming cost V 7 bases and J 6 bases, with 12 bases left between them. The DNA of the CDR3 is TGTGCCAGTACCCAGGGAGGCCCCGGGGAGCTGTTTTTT. This codes for CASTQGGPGELFF.

This chain uses TRBV5-4 with TRBJ1-5; no clear D gene. From germline, CDR1 is SGHNT and CDR2 YYREEE (reference sequence). The CDR3 is 13 amino acids. Trimming stripped 4 bases from V and 4 bases from J, with 9 bases between. The CDR3 DNA reads as TGTGCCAGCAGCCCCGGGTTGAATCAGCCCCAGCATTTT. Protein product: CASSPGLNQPQHF.

The chain links TRBV19 to TRBJ1-1, with D possibly being TRBD1 (5 bases). The CDR3 has 15 amino acids. V was pared by 5 bases and J by 1 base, with 14 bases between. Germline V lookup: CDR1 LNHDA, CDR2 SQIVND (reference sequence). CDR3 sequence reads: CASSSPGGPNTEAFF. CDR3 nucleotide sequence: TGTGCCAGTAGTTCCCCGGGGGGACCGAACACTGAAGCTTTCTTT.

This rearrangement joins TRBV19 to TRBJ1-2, with 9 bases fitting TRBD1. CDR3 length equals 14 residues. Germline V lookup: CDR1 LNHDA, CDR2 SQIVND (reference sequence). The V and J ends lost 5 bases and 6 bases, in that order; junction bases with no gene match: 7. The CDR3, as DNA: TGTGCCAGTAGTTTGGACAGGGGCCACGATGGCTACACCTTC. Protein sequence: CASSLDRGHDGYTF.

CDR3 in amino acids: CASMTSGIDEQYF. DNA for the CDR3: TGTGCCAGTATGACTAGCGGGATCGACGAGCAGTACTTC. This chain joins TRBV18 and TRBJ2-7; 11 bases are shared with TRBD2. CDR1 and CDR2 from the germline V gene are KGHSH and LQKENI. CDR3 size: 13 residues. V lost 9 bases to trimming and J lost 5 bases; unmatched junction nucleotides: 6. The variable domain in full, completed from reference TRBV18 and TRBJ2-7, reads NAGVMQNPRHLVRRRGQEARLRCSPMKGHSHVYWYRQLPEEGLKFMVYLQKENIIDESGMPKERFSAEFPKEGPSILRIQQVVRGDSAAYFCASMTSGIDEQYFGPGTRLTVT.